The 5 T cell receptor beta chains below were found in one sample sequenced in a study of early T cells in non-severe SARS-CoV-2 infection. MiXCR, run by TCRdb on the 5' RACE reads, gives a single entry per CDR3 protein. The table records roughly 26,000 distinct CDR3 sequences, approximately 4.1% of them present only once. Sample: whole blood. Source of these receptors: an adult who was a healthcare worker with PCR-confirmed SARS-CoV-2 infection or an uninfected control (not recorded which).

The table lists this clonotype with many counts. The chain couples TRBV7-2 to TRBJ2-7; 12 bases agree with TRBD2. J gave up 7 bases and V 4 bases, and 8 bases lay outside the gene matches. There are 15 residues in the CDR3. The germline CDR1 and CDR2 sequences are SGHTA and FQGNSA. The CDR3 region has the DNA TGTGCCAGCAGCTCACGACTAGCGGGAGCTAGAGAGCAGTACTTC. Amino acids: CASSSRLAGAREQYF.

The table lists this clonotype with many counts. The chain links TRBV18 to TRBJ1-4; no clear D gene. The germline V gene has CDR1 KGHSH and CDR2 LQKENI. The CDR3 is 13 residues long. Trimming took 6 bases from V and 3 from J, leaving 8 bases between them. CDR3 coding DNA: TGTGCCAGCTCCCTCCACCCTAATGAAAAACTGTTTTTT. Translated, it gives CASSLHPNEKLFF.

This clonotype was detected only a few times. The J gene is TRBJ2-2, the V gene TRBV5-4; TRBD1 is a possible D gene (6 bases). This CDR3 has 15 residues. Looked up from germline, CDR1 is SGHNT and CDR2 is YYREEE (reference sequence). V dropped 4 bases and J dropped 4 bases, with 14 bases sitting between them. The CDR3 loop is CASSGMAGVTGELFF. The CDR3 DNA reads as TGTGCCAGCAGCGGAATGGCAGGGGTCACCGGGGAGCTGTTTTTT.

This clonotype came up a few times. This chain links TRBV19 with TRBJ2-1; the D is unclear. Germline CDR1 LNHDA, CDR2 SQIVND (reference sequence). The CDR3 extends over 11 amino acids. Trimming cost V 3 bases and J 7 bases, with 4 bases left between them. In DNA, the CDR3 is TGTGCCAGTAGTATTTTGAATGAGCAGTTCTTC. Protein sequence: CASSILNEQFF. Supplemented by reference TRBV19 and TRBJ2-1, the full variable domain reads DGGITQSPKYLFRKEGQNVTLSCEQNLNHDAMYWYRQDPGQGLRLIYYSQIVNDFQKGDIAEGYSVSREKKESFPLTVTSAQKNPTAFYLCASSILNEQFFGPGTRLTVL.

There are many counts of this clonotype. This chain joins TRBV24-1 and TRBJ2-2; the D gene is possibly TRBD1 (5 bases). The CDR3 loop spans 15 amino acids. CDR1 is KGHDR, CDR2 SFDVKD, per germline. V lost 3 bases to trimming and J lost 5 bases, with 12 bases between them. CDR3 amino acids: CATSDPQTVTGELFF. CDR3 nucleotide sequence: TGTGCCACCAGTGATCCCCAGACAGTGACCGGGGAGCTGTTTTTT.